Shown below are 20 T cell receptor beta chains from a single sample sequenced in a study of blood T cell repertoires in COVID-19. The table came from immunoSEQ multiplex PCR; TCRdb's copy has only in-frame clones and leaves some out. Of some 460,000 clones listed, 80% to 90% are singletons. The specimen was peripheral blood. The receptors derive from a woman aged 30 to 39 with acute or convalescent COVID-19.

This CDR3 is CASSFRGVNYGYTF. The DNA of the CDR3 is TGTGCCAGCAGTTTCAGGGGGGTTAACTATGGCTACACCTTC. J is TRBJ1-2 and V is TRBV6-5, with TRBD1 matching 7 bases. Trimming took 4 bases from V and 1 from J; bases not matched to a gene: 3. Germline lookup yields CDR1 MNHEY and CDR2 SVGAGI. This CDR3 has 14 residues.

V gene TRBV6-5 combines with J gene TRBJ1-1, with 9 bases fitting TRBD1. The CDR3 is made up of 16 amino acids. Trimming took 2 bases from V and 1 from J; bases not matched to a gene: 5. Germline assignment: CDR1 MNHEY and CDR2 SVGAGI. In nucleotides, the CDR3 is TGTGCCAGCAGTTACGGGACAGGGCACGGGAACACTGAAGCTTTCTTT. This translates into CASSYGTGHGNTEAFF.

This clone was picked up one time. One junction end does not reproduce the germline sequence, and a read error may be involved. The gene calls are TRBV6-6 and TRBJ2-5, with TRBD1 as a possible D gene (5 bases). The CDR3 loop spans 16 amino acids. Germline-derived CDR1 and CDR2 are MNHNY and SVGAGI (reference sequence). The DNA for the CDR3 is TGTGCCAGCAGTAACTCCCACAGGAGTGTGGGGGAGACCCAGTACTTC. Its translation: CASSNSHRSVGETQYF.

The V gene is TRBV18, the J gene TRBJ2-2; D is unclear. CDR3 length: 16 residues. Germline assignment: CDR1 KGHSH and CDR2 LQKENI. V was pared by 0 bases and J by 0 bases, with 8 bases between. The CDR3 here is CASSPPGRSNTGELFF. CDR3 sequence (DNA): TGTGCCAGCTCACCACCGGGCCGGTCGAACACCGGGGAGCTGTTTTTT. The full variable domain, its missing parts supplied by reference TRBV18 and TRBJ2-2, is NAGVMQNPRHLVRRRGQEARLRCSPMKGHSHVYWYRQLPEEGLKFMVYLQKENIIDESGMPKERFSAEFPKEGPSILRIQQVVRGDSAAYFCASSPPGRSNTGELFFGEGSRLTVL.

This rearrangement joins TRBV5-1 to TRBJ1-1; D is ambiguous. The CDR3 has 17 residues. Germline assignment: CDR1 SGHRS and CDR2 YFSETQ. V was pared by 3 bases and J by 1 base, with 19 bases between. CDR3 nucleotide sequence: TGCGCCAGCAGCTCCCGTCTTAGAACGACAACGAACACTGAAGCTTTCTTT. Its translation is CASSSRLRTTTNTEAFF.

The chain uses TRBV19 and TRBJ2-7, with 7 bases aligning to TRBD2. There are 16 residues in the CDR3. J was trimmed by 4 bases and V by 3 bases; bases with no gene match: 12. The germline gives CDR1 LNHDA, CDR2 SQIVND (reference sequence). In DNA, the CDR3 is TGTGCCAGTAGTATGGGGGGGTCAAACCCCCTATACGAGCAGTACTTC. Amino acids: CASSMGGSNPLYEQYF.

This clone was seen a handful of times. The chain recombines TRBV5-5 with TRBJ1-3, with TRBD1 matching over 8 bases. This CDR3 comprises 14 residues. The germline V gene has CDR1 SGHKS and CDR2 YYEKEE (reference sequence). V dropped 5 bases and J dropped 7; count of bases not matched to a gene: 8. The CDR3 DNA is TGTGCCAGCAGTTACGGCGGACAGGGCAACACCATATATTTT. Amino acid sequence: CASSYGGQGNTIYF.

V usage is TRBV5-1 and J usage is TRBJ2-1; no reliable D call. Germline-derived CDR1 and CDR2 are SGHRS and YFSETQ. The CDR3 is made up of 13 amino acids. Trimming removed 3 bases at V and 5 bases at J, with 9 bases between. CDR3 DNA sequence: TGCGCCAGCAGCTCGACAATTCACAATGAGCAGTTCTTC. This codes for CASSSTIHNEQFF.

This clone was counted at least ten times. V is TRBV27 and J is TRBJ2-7, with D perhaps matching TRBD1 (5 bases). Germline loops: CDR1 MNHEY, CDR2 SMNVEV (reference sequence). There are 14 residues in the CDR3. V lost 5 bases to trimming and J lost 3 bases, with 14 bases between them. The CDR3 region has the DNA TGTGCCAGCAGTCGAACCTCCGACAGCTACGAGCAGTACTTC. As protein: CASSRTSDSYEQYF.

This chain links TRBV3-1 (or the pseudogene TRBV3-2) with TRBJ2-3; possibly TRBD2 for D (7 bases). This CDR3 is built from 17 residues. V was trimmed by 0 bases and J by 6 bases, leaving 19 bases between them. Germline V gene sequence: CDR1 LGHDT, CDR2 YNNKEL (reference sequence). The CDR3 region has the DNA TGTGCCAGCAGCCAAGAATGGTGGGGGGGCCGTATTGATACGCAGTATTTT. Translated, it gives CASSQEWWGGRIDTQYF.

For the CDR3, the DNA is TGTGCCAGCAGTGATTCGACAGTACACTACGAGCAGTACTTC. It yields the protein CASSDSTVHYEQYF. The J gene is TRBJ2-7, the V gene TRBV2; the D gene is possibly TRBD1 (5 bases). V was clipped by 3 bases and J by 3 bases, with 12 bases between them. The CDR3 contains 14 residues. CDR1 and CDR2 (germline): SNHLY, FYNNEI.

The chain's CDR3 is CASTPYLGQVTSPLHF. The CDR3 DNA is TGTGCCAGCACCCCCTACCTGGGACAGGTCACTTCACCCCTCCACTTT. V is TRBV7-3 and J is TRBJ1-6, with 8 bases fitting TRBD1. The J segment lost 9 bases and the V segment lost 7 bases, leaving 14 bases of the junction unmatched. The CDR3 length is 16 residues. Germline V gene data show CDR1 as SGHTA and CDR2 as FQGTGA.

DNA of the CDR3: TGCGCCAGCAGGACTAGCGGGGGAACACAAGAGACCCAGTACTTC. This codes for CASRTSGGTQETQYF. The V gene is TRBV10-2, the J gene TRBJ2-5, with 12 bases identical to TRBD2. Germline CDR1 reads WSHSY; CDR2 reads SAAADI. V gave up 6 bases and J gave up 2 bases; unmatched junction bases: 4. This CDR3 region has 15 residues.

This clone appeared once. CDR3 sequence: CASSPGQGDQPQHF. The CDR3 DNA reads as TGCGCCAGCAGCCCCGGACAGGGGGATCAGCCCCAGCATTTT. The rearrangement links TRBV5-1 to TRBJ1-5, with 10 bases identical to TRBD1. The CDR3 runs to 14 residues. Germline CDR1 SGHRS, CDR2 YFSETQ. V shed 4 bases, J shed 5 bases, and the junction held 3 bases outside the gene matches.

This rearrangement joins TRBV20-1 to TRBJ2-1; TRBD2 aligns across 9 bases. The germline CDR1 and CDR2 sequences are DFQATT and SNEGSKA (reference sequence). V shed 3 bases and J 3 bases; nucleotides not matched to a gene: 9. CDR3 size: 16 residues. In DNA, the CDR3 is TGCAGTGCTAGTTCGTCTAGCGGGGAATTCTACAATGAGCAGTTCTTC. Its translation: CSASSSSGEFYNEQFF.

The chain employs TRBV4-1 and TRBJ1-5; 8 positions match TRBD1. V lost 1 base and J lost 3; bases outside the gene matches: 2. Germline values: CDR1 MGHRA, CDR2 YSYEKL. The CDR3 extends over 15 amino acids. The chain's CDR3 is CASSQGQGHNQPQHF. The CDR3 DNA reads as TGCGCCAGCAGCCAAGGACAGGGGCACAATCAGCCCCAGCATTTT.

The rearrangement joins TRBV2 to TRBJ2-2; D perhaps matches TRBD1 (5 bases). The CDR3 length is 12 residues. Germline V gives CDR1 SNHLY, CDR2 FYNNEI. Trimming took 7 bases from V and 7 from J, leaving 10 bases between them. CDR3 nucleotide sequence: TGTGCCAGCACCCTTCAGGGCGGGGAGCTGTTTTTT. Translation: CASTLQGGELFF.

V and J are TRBV6-5 and TRBJ2-2; no clear D gene. This CDR3 has 13 amino acids. CDR1 and CDR2 (germline): MNHEY, SVGAGI. Trimming shortened V by 8 bases and J by 8 bases, and 15 bases separated the two germline ends. The CDR3, as DNA: TGTGCCAGCGAGGTTCCGGGTTGGGGGGAGCTGTTTTTT. Encoded protein: CASEVPGWGELFF.

The chain employs TRBV4-1 and TRBJ2-5; D perhaps matches TRBD1 (6 bases). V was pared by 2 bases and J by 2 bases, with 24 bases between. Looked up from germline, CDR1 is MGHRA and CDR2 is YSYEKL. This CDR3 has 19 amino acids. Here the CDR3 reads CASSQKGVRGREIQETQYF. CDR3 coding DNA: TGCGCCAGCAGCCAAAAGGGGGTGAGGGGGAGAGAGATACAAGAGACCCAGTACTTC.

The V and J genes are TRBV6-6 and TRBJ1-1; weak D call: TRBD1 (5 bases). The CDR3 length is 16 residues. Germline V gene lookup returns CDR1 MNHNY and CDR2 SVGAGI (reference sequence). Trimming stripped 5 bases from V and 4 bases from J, with 20 bases between. The CDR3 reads CASSRGTWAEGTEAFF. For the CDR3, the DNA is TGTGCCAGCAGTCGAGGGACTTGGGCGGAAGGCACTGAAGCTTTCTTT.